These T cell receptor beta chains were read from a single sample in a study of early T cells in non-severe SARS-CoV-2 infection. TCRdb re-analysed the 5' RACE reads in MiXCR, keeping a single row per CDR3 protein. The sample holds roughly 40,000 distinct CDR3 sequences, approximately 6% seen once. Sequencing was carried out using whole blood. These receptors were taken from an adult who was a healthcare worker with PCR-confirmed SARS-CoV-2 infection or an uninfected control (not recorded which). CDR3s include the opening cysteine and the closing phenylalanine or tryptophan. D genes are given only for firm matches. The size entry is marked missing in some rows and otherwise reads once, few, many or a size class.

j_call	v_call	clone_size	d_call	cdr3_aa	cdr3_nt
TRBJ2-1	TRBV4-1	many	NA	CASSQGLYGENNEQFF	TGCGCCAGCAGCCAAGGACTCTACGGGGAAAACAATGAGCAGTTCTTC
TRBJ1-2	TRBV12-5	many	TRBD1	CASGLIAGGVYYGYTF	TGTGCTAGTGGTTTGATCGCAGGGGGCGTATACTATGGCTACACCTTC
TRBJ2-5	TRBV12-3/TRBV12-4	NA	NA	CASSLRGQETQYF	TGTGCCAGCAGTTTACGAGGCCAAGAGACCCAGTACTTC
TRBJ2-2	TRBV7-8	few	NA	CASSLLAQGSTGELFF	TGTGCCAGCAGCCTCCTTGCCCAGGGGAGCACCGGGGAGCTGTTTTTT
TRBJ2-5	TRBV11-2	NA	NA	CASSLGEQGRQETQYF	TGTGCCAGCAGCTTAGGGGAACAGGGGAGGCAAGAGACCCAGTACTTC
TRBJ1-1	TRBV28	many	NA	CASRSWENTEAFF	TGTGCCAGCAGGAGCTGGGAGAACACTGAAGCTTTCTTT
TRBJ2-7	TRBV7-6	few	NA	CASSLAGERAQEQYF	TGTGCCAGCAGCTTAGCGGGGGAGAGGGCGCAGGAGCAGTACTTC
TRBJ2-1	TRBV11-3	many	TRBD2	CASSFSGGAGEQFF	TGTGCCAGCAGCTTCAGCGGGGGGGCCGGTGAGCAGTTCTTC
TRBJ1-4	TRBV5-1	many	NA	CASSPRGDNEKLFF	TGCGCCAGCAGCCCGCGGGGTGATAATGAAAAACTGTTTTTT
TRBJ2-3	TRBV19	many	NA	CASSMIGPIEGATDTQYF	TGTGCCAGTAGTATGATCGGCCCAATCGAAGGGGCCACAGATACGCAGTATTTT
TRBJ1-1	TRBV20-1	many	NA	CSARGPGNLNTEAFF	TGCAGTGCTAGAGGCCCGGGTAACCTGAACACTGAAGCTTTCTTT
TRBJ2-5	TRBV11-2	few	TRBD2	CASSPSRGGPETQYF	TGTGCCAGCAGCCCAAGTCGGGGGGGCCCGGAGACCCAGTACTTC
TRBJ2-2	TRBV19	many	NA	CASSILVDSNTGELFF	TGTGCCAGTAGTATCCTTGTAGACTCGAACACCGGGGAGCTGTTTTTT
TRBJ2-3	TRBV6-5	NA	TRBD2	CASTPAGPTDTQYF	TGTGCCAGCACCCCAGCGGGGCCCACGGATACGCAGTATTTT
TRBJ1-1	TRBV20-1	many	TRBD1	CSAGQGGTEAFF	TGCAGTGCTGGACAGGGGGGCACTGAAGCTTTCTTT
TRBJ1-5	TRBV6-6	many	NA	CASSWSTGLSQPQHF	TGTGCCAGCAGTTGGTCGACAGGCTTATCTCAGCCCCAGCATTTT
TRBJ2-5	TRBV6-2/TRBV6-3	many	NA	CASSPRVWETQYF	TGTGCCAGCAGTCCCAGGGTGTGGGAGACCCAGTACTTC
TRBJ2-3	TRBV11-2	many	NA	CASSAYTGGTDTQYF	TGTGCCAGCAGCGCCTACACGGGAGGCACAGATACGCAGTATTTT
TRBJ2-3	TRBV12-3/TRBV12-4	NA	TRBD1	CASSFVDRGPADTQYF	TGTGCCAGCAGTTTCGTCGACAGGGGGCCGGCAGATACGCAGTATTTT
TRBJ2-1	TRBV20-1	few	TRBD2	CSAWSGGAGEQFF	TGCAGTGCTTGGAGCGGGGGGGCCGGTGAGCAGTTCTTC